The 6 T cell receptor beta chains reported below all come from one sample, sequenced in a study of blood T cell repertoires in COVID-19. Libraries were prepared by immunoSEQ multiplex PCR; TCRdb keeps only in-frame clonotypes and omits some of them. The sample includes some 120,000 clones, more than 80% of them seen just once. The sample consisted of peripheral blood. The source of these receptors is a human donor in a cohort sampled during active COVID-19.

The V gene is TRBV7-9, the J gene TRBJ1-1; 9 positions match TRBD1. V dropped 7 bases and J dropped 0; count of bases not matched to a gene: 3. Germline values: CDR1 SEHNR, CDR2 FQNEAQ (reference sequence). This CDR3 is built from 14 residues. Written as DNA, the CDR3 is TGTGCCAGCACGAGGACAGGGGTGAACACTGAAGCTTTCTTT. The encoded protein is CASTRTGVNTEAFF.

This chain connects TRBV7-8 to TRBJ2-1, with D perhaps TRBD1 (6 bases). From germline, CDR1 is SGHVS and CDR2 FQNEAQ. The CDR3 loop spans 12 amino acids. Trimming shortened V by 2 bases and J by 13 bases, and 12 bases separated the two germline ends. The CDR3 region is CASSLPDRQQFF. The DNA for the CDR3 is TGTGCCAGCAGCTTACCCGACAGGCAACAGTTCTTC. The whole variable domain, filled in from reference TRBV7-8 and TRBJ2-1, reads GAGVSQSPRYKVAKRGQDVALRCDPISGHVSLFWYQQALGQGPEFLTYFQNEAQLDKSGLPSDRFFAERPEGSVSTLKIQRTQQEDSAVYLCASSLPDRQQFFGPGTRLTVL.

The CDR3 coding sequence is TGTGCCAGCAGTCAGACATACGAGCAGTACGTC. It encodes CASSQTYEQYV. The chain recombines TRBV2 with TRBJ2-7; D is ambiguous. Trimming took off 5 bases at V and 4 bases at J, with 6 bases between the two ends. The CDR3 loop spans 11 amino acids. Germline V gene lookup returns CDR1 SNHLY and CDR2 FYNNEI.

The chain is built from TRBV23-1 and TRBJ1-1; D is unresolved. TRBV23-1 is an open reading frame, and its role is uncertain. V gave up 0 bases and J gave up 1 base, with 12 bases separating them. This CDR3 contains 16 residues. The CDR3 nucleotides read TGCGCCAGCAGTCAATCTTGTGACACCAAGAACACTGAAGCTTTCTTT. It is translated as CASSQSCDTKNTEAFF.

This sequence joins TRBV2 and TRBJ2-3; maybe TRBD2 (7 bases). Germline CDR1 is SNHLY and CDR2 is FYNNEI. Deletions cut 4 bases from V and 2 bases from J, with 16 bases between. The CDR3 spans 16 residues. CDR3 protein: CASSGGGVRSTDTQYF. CDR3 coding DNA: TGTGCCAGCAGTGGAGGGGGGGTTCGGTCCACAGATACGCAGTATTTT.

V is TRBV5-4 and J is TRBJ1-2, with unresolved D. The V gene's germline CDR1 is SGHNT and CDR2 YYREEE (reference sequence). With 4 bases removed from V and 6 bases from J, the gap between germline ends came to 19 bases. The CDR3 is 15 amino acids. CDR3: CASSPLPRREDGYTF. The DNA of the CDR3 is TGTGCCAGCAGCCCCCTCCCTCGACGGGAAGATGGCTACACCTTC.